This TCR beta chain comes out of a study of blood T cell repertoires in COVID-19. For the study at large: Samples of COVID-19 (acute and convalescent) were obtained from the United States, Italy and Spain. In each case, the material was cDNA or gDNA derived from T cells, B-cell-depleted T cells, or PBMCs.

In the study's own analysis: How many nucleated cells were present was estimated from reference gene primer amplification. Sequencing was performed with immunoSEQ multiplex PCR; in TCRdb, only in-frame clones are kept and a portion is missing. For V, J and clone size, that table is used; D and trimming come from the DNA. The table shows 15,000 to 20,000 clones, with about 81% occurring only once. J was trimmed by 7 bases and V by 8 bases; bases with no gene match: 4. The CDR3 runs to 13 residues. Per the germline V gene, CDR1 is KGHDR and CDR2 is SFDVKD. The sample comprised peripheral blood. The clonotype was recovered from a man aged 55 to 70 with acute or convalescent COVID-19. The rearrangement links TRBV24-1 to TRBJ2-1; the match to TRBD1 covers 10 bases. The CDR3 DNA sequence: TGTGCCACCAAACGGACAGGGGGAAATGAGCAGTTCTTC. It is translated as CATKRTGGNEQFF.